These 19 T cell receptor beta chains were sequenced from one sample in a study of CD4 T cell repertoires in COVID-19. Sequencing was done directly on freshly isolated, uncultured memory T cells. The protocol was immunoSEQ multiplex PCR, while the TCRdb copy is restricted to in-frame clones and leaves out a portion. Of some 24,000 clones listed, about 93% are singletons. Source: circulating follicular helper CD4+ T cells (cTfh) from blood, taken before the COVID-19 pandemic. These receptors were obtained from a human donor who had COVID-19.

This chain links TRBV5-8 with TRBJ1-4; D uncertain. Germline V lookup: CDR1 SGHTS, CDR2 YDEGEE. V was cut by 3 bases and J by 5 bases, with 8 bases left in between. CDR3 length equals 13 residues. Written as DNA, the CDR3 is TGTGCCAGCAGCTCCGGGTACAATGAAAAACTGTTTTTT. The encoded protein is CASSSGYNEKLFF.

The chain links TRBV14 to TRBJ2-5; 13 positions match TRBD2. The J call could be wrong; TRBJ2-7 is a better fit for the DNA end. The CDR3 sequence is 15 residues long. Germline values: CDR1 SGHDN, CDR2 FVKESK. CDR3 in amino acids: CASSQRTSGSAEQYF. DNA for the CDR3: TGTGCCAGCAGCCAGCGGACTAGCGGGAGTGCCGAGCAGTACTTC.

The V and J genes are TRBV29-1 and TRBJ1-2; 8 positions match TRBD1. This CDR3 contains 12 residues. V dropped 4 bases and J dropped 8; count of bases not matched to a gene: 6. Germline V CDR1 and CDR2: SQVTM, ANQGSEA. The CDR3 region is CSVGTGLEGYTF. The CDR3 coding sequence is TGCAGCGTTGGGACAGGGCTAGAAGGCTACACCTTC.

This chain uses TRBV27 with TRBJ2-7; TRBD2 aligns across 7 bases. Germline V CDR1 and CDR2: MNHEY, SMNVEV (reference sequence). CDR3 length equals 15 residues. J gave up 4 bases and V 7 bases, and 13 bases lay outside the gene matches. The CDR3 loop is CASNDGGRASYEQYF. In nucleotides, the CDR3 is TGTGCCAGCAACGATGGCGGGAGAGCAAGTTACGAGCAGTACTTC.

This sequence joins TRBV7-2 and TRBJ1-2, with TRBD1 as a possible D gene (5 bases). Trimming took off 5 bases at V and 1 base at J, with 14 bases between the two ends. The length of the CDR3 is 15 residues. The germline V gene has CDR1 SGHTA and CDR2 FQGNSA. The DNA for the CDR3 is TGTGCCAGCAGCCCACTGGGGGGGAGTAACTATGGCTACACCTTC. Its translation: CASSPLGGSNYGYTF.

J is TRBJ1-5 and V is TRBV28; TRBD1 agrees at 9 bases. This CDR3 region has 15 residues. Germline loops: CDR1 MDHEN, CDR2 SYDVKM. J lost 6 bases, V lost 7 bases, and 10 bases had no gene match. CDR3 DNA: TGTGCCAGCAATACGGGACAGGGTCTCGTTCAGCCCCAGCATTTT. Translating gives CASNTGQGLVQPQHF.

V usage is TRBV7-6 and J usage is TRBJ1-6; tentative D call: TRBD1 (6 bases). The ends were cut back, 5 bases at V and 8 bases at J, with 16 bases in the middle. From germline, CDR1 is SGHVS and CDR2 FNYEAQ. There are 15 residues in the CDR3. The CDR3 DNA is TGTGCCAGCAGCCCCCTGGACAGCGACTATTCACCCCTCCACTTT. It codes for CASSPLDSDYSPLHF.

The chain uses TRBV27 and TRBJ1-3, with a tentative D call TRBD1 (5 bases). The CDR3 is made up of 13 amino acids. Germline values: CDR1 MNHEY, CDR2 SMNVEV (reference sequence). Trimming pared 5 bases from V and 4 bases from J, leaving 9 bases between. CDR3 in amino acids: CASSPGRGNTIYF. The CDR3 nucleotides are TGTGCCAGCAGTCCAGGGAGGGGAAACACCATATATTTT.

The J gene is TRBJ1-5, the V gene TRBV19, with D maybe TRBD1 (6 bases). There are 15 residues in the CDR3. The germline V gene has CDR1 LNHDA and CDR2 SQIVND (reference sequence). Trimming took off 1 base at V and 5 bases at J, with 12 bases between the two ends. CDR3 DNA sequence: TGTGCCAGTAGTATAGGACAGGTTTCTTATCAGCCCCAGCATTTT. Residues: CASSIGQVSYQPQHF.

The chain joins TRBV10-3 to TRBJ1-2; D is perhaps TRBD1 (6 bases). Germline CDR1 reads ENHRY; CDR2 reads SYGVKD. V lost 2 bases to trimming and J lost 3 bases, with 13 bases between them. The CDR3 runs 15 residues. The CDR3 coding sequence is TGTGCCATCAGTGAGAGAGGGGGGGCAGACTATGGCTACACCTTC. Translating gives CAISERGGADYGYTF.

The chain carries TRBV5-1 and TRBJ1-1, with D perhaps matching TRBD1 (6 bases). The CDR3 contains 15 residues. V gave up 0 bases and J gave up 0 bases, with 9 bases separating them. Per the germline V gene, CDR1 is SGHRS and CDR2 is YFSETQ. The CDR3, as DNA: TGCGCCAGCAGCTTGGTGGGACACATGAACACTGAAGCTTTCTTT. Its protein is CASSLVGHMNTEAFF.

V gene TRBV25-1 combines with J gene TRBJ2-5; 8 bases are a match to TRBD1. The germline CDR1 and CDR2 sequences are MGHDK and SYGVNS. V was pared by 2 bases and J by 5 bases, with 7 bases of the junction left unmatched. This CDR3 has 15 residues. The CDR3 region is CASSEAGGYSETQYF. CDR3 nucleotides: TGTGCCAGCAGTGAAGCAGGGGGCTATTCTGAGACCCAGTACTTC.

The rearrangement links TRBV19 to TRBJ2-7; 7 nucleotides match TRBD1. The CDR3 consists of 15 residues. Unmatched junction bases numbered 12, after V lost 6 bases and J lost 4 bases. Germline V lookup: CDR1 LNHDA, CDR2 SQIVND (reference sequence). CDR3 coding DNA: TGTGCCAGTAGCCGCGCACAGGGGAGAAGTTACGAGCAGTACTTC. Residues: CASSRAQGRSYEQYF.

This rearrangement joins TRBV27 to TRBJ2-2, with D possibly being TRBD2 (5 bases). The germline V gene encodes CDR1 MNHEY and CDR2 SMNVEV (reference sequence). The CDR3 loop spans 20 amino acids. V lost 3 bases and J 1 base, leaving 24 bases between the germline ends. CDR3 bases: TGTGCCAGCAGTTTTAGGGTGACTCTGGCGCAGAGCGGGAACACCGGGGAGCTGTTTTTT. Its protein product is CASSFRVTLAQSGNTGELFF.

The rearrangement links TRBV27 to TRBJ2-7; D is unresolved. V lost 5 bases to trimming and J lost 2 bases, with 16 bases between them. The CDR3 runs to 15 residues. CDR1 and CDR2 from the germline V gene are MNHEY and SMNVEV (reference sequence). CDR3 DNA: TGTGCCAGCAGTCCCACGCCGCTACCCCCCTACGAGCAGTACTTC. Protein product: CASSPTPLPPYEQYF.

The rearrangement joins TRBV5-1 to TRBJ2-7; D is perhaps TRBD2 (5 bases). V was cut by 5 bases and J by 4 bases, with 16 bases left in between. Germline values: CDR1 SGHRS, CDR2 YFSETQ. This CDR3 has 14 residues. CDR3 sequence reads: CASRGLLESYEQYF. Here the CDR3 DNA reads TGCGCCAGCAGAGGCTTACTAGAATCTTACGAGCAGTACTTC. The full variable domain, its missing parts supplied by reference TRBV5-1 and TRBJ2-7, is KAGVTQTPRYLIKTRGQQVTLSCSPISGHRSVSWYQQTPGQGLQFLFEYFSETQRNKGNFPGRFSGRQFSNSRSEMNVSTLELGDSALYLCASRGLLESYEQYFGPGTRLTVT.

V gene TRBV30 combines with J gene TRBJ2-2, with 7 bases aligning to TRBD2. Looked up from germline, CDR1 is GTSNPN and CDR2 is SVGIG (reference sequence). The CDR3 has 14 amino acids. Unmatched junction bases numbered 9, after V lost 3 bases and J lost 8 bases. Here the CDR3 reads CAWRSGIGAGELFF. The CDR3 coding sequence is TGTGCCTGGAGGAGCGGGATAGGGGCTGGGGAGCTGTTTTTT.

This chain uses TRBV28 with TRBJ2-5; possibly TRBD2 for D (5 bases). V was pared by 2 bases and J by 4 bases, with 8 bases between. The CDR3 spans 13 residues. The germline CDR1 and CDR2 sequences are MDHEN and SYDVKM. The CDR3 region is CASSLTGRETQYF. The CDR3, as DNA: TGTGCCAGCAGTTTAACGGGAAGAGAGACCCAGTACTTC.

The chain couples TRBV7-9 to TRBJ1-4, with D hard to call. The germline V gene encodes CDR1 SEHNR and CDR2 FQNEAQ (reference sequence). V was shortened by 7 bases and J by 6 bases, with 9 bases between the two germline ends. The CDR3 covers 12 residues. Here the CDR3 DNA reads TGTGCCAGCACGTCGGGGTATGAAAAACTGTTTTTT. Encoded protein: CASTSGYEKLFF.